This record covers a single TCR beta chain. What it binds is not known. CDR1 is SGDLS, CDR2 YYNGEE, per germline. With V trimmed by 4 bases and J by 4 bases, 14 bases remained unmatched. This CDR3 is built from 17 residues. The data stem from a study of beta chain features in type 1 diabetes. Study-wide findings and caveats: Short templates might get an advantage during PCR, and this would be equal in patients and controls. A pattern of fewer insertions and more deletions at VDJ junctions was seen in type 1 diabetes patients. Shortening that was moderate but significant affected the TCRB CDR3s of Type 1 diabetes patients in all four CD4+ subsets.

Reverse transcribing all isolated RNA meant expressed TCRB transcripts were sequenced. Generated by immunoSEQ multiplex PCR, the TCRdb table keeps only in-frame clones and is missing some. The sample shows 200,000 to 300,000 clones, 11% of them seen only once. The receptor's source is a young man with type 1 diabetes. The sequenced sample consisted of naive CD4+ T cells from blood. The chain combines TRBV9 with TRBJ2-1; 7 bases agree with TRBD2. CDR3 in DNA: TGTGCCAGCAGCTACAACGGTGGGTCGGGGGGATACAATGAGCAGTTCTTC. This encodes CASSYNGGSGGYNEQFF.